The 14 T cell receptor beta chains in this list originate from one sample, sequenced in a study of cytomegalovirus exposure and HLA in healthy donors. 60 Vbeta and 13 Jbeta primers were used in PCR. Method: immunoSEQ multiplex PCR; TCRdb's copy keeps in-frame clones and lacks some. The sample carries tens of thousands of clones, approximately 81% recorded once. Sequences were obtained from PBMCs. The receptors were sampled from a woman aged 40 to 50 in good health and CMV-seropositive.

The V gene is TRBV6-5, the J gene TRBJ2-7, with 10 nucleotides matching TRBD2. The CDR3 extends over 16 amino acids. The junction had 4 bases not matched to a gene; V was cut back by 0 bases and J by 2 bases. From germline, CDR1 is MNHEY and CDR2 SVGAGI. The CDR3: CASSYSSSGGTYEQYF. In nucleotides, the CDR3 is TGTGCCAGCAGTTACTCGAGTAGCGGGGGGACCTACGAGCAGTACTTC.

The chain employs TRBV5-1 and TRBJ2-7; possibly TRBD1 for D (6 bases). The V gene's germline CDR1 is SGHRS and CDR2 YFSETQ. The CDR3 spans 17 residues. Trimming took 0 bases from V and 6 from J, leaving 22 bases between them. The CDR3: CASSLGNSGVSPREQYF. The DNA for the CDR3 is TGCGCCAGCAGCTTGGGTAACTCAGGGGTTTCCCCTCGCGAGCAGTACTTC.

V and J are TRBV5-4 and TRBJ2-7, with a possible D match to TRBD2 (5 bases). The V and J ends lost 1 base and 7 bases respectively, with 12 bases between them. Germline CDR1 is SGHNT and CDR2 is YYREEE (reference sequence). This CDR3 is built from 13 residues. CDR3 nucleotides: TGTGCCAGCAGCTTGAACTTGAGGGCTGAGCAGTACTTC. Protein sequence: CASSLNLRAEQYF.

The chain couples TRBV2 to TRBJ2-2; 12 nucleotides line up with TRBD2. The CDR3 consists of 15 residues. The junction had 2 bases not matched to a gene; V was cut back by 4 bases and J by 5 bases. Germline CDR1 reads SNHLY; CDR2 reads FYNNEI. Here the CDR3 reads CASSVLAGGTGELFF. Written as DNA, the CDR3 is TGTGCCAGCAGTGTTCTAGCGGGGGGGACCGGGGAGCTGTTTTTT.

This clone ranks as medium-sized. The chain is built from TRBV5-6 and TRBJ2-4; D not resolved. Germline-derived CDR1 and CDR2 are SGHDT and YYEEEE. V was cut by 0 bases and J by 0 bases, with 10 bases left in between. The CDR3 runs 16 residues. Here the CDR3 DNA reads TGTGCCAGCAGCTTGGGAGCATCCGTAGCCAAAAACATTCAGTACTTC. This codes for CASSLGASVAKNIQYF.

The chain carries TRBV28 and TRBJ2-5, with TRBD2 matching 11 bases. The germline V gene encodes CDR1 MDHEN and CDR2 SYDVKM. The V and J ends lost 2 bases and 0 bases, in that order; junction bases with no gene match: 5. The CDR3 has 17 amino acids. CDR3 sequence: CASSLPSGGKYQETQYF. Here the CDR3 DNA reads TGTGCCAGCAGTTTACCTAGCGGGGGGAAATACCAAGAGACCCAGTACTTC.

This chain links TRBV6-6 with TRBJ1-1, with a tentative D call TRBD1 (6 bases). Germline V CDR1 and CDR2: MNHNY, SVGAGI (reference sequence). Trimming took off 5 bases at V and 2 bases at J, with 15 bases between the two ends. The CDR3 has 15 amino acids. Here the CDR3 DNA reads TGTGCCAGCAGTACCAGGGGAGGGGGAAACACTGAAGCTTTCTTT. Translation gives CASSTRGGGNTEAFF.

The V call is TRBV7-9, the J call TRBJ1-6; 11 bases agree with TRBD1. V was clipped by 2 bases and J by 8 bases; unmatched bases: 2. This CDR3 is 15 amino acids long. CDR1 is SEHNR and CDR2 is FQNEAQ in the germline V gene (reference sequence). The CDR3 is CASSLRDRGYSPLHF. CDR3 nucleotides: TGTGCCAGCAGCTTACGGGACAGGGGGTATTCACCCCTCCACTTT.

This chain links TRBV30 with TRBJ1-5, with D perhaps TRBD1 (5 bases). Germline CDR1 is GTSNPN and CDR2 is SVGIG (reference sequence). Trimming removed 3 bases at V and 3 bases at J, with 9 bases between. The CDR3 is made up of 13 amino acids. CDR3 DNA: TGTGCCTGGAGACGGGGGACCAATCAGCCCCAGCATTTT. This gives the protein CAWRRGTNQPQHF. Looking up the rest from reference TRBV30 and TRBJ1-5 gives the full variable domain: SQTIHQWPATLVQPVGSPLSLECTVEGTSNPNLYWYRQAAGRGLQLLFYSVGIGQISSEVPQNLSASRPQDRQFILSSKKLLLSDSGFYLCAWRRGTNQPQHFGDGTRLSIL.

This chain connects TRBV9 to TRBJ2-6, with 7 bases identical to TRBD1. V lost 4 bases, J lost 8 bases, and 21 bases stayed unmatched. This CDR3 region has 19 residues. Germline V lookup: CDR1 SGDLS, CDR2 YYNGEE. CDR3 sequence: CASSTTPGQRALGSNVLTF. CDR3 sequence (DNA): TGTGCCAGCAGCACCACTCCGGGACAGCGAGCTCTGGGGTCCAACGTCCTGACTTTC.

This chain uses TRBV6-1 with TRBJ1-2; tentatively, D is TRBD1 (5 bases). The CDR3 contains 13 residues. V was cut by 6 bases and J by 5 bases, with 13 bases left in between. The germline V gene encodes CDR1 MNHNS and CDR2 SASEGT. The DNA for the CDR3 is TGTGCCAGCAGGAGAGACAGCCTATATGGCTACACCTTC. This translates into CASRRDSLYGYTF.

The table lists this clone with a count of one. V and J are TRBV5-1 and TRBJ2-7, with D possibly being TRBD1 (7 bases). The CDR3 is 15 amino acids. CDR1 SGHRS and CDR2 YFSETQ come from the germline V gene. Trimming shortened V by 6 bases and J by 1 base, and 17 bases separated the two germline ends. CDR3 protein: CASKGGGTASYEQYF. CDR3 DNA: TGCGCCAGCAAAGGTGGGGGGACAGCATCCTACGAGCAGTACTTC.

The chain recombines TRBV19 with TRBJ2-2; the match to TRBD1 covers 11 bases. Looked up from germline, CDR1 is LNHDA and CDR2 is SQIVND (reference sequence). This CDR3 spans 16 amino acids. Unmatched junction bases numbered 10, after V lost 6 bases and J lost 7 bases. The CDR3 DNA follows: TGTGCCAGTAGGCGGACAGGGGGCATCGGTGTCGGGGAGCTGTTTTTT. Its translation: CASRRTGGIGVGELFF.

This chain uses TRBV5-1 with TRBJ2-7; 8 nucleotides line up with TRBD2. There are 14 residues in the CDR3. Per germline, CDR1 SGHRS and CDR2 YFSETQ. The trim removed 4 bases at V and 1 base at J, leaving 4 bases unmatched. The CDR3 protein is CASSQLAESYEQYF. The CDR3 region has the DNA TGCGCCAGCAGCCAACTAGCGGAGTCCTACGAGCAGTACTTC. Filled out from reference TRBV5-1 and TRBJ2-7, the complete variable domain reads KAGVTQTPRYLIKTRGQQVTLSCSPISGHRSVSWYQQTPGQGLQFLFEYFSETQRNKGNFPGRFSGRQFSNSRSEMNVSTLELGDSALYLCASSQLAESYEQYFGPGTRLTVT.